This TCR beta chain was recorded in a study of graft-versus-host responses after intestinal transplantation. Overall study: Every transplant recipient was induced with anti-thymocyte globulin, then maintained on tacrolimus and steroids for around 3 years.

Germline V CDR1 and CDR2: MNHEY, SMNVEV (reference sequence). V was trimmed by 4 bases and J by 3 bases, leaving 10 bases between them. This CDR3 region has 14 residues. General study results and limits: GvH clones turned up in recipient marrow; some had shown up first in ileum or blood.

Sequenced by immunoSEQ multiplex PCR; TCRdb stores in-frame clones only, minus some. The sample has approximately 100,000 clones, 86% seen once. Notes on this clone: Its specificity is unknown.

This receptor was taken from a human patient who received an intestinal transplant, so some T cells may come from the graft donor. Sequenced here: PBMCs, sampled 255 days after intestinal transplant. The V call is TRBV27, the J call TRBJ2-1; the D is unclear. The DNA for the CDR3 is TGTGCCAGCAGTTCGGCCCCCCTCTACAATGAGCAGTTCTTC. This gives the protein CASSSAPLYNEQFF.